The next 26 T cell receptor beta chains were all read from a single sample in a study of molecular identifiers for immune sequencing clone quantification. TCRdb re-called the PCR reads with MiXCR, one entry per CDR3 protein. The sample records approximately 500,000 distinct CDR3 sequences, roughly a fifth being singletons. Sequencing was done on a sample of naive CD8+ T cells from blood, with Jurkat cell RNA spiked in. Subset in this sample: FACS-sorted CD8+CD4-CCR7+CD45RA+ naive T cells. Receptors were obtained from a human donor in good health. Some libraries in this study had Jurkat cell RNA spiked in.

The table lists this clonotype with many counts. This sequence joins TRBV27 and TRBJ2-3; possibly TRBD1 for D (6 bases). This CDR3 region has 14 residues. Per the germline V gene, CDR1 is MNHEY and CDR2 is SMNVEV (reference sequence). V was cut by 5 bases and J by 13 bases, with 22 bases left in between. This CDR3 reads CASSPLNTGSKEYF. Written as DNA, the CDR3 is TGTGCCAGCAGTCCCCTAAATACAGGGTCTAAGGAGTATTTT.

Details on this clonotype: This may come from a read error, since a much larger clone is one base off. V gene TRBV7-2 combines with J gene TRBJ1-1; D is undetermined. The germline gives CDR1 SGHTA, CDR2 FQGNSA. This CDR3 spans 11 amino acids. Deletions cut 5 bases from V and 6 bases from J, with 7 bases between. DNA for the CDR3: TGTGCCAGCAGCCCACACTCTGAAGCTTTCTTT. Its translation is CASSPHSEAFF.

The CDR3 region has the DNA TGTGCCAGCAGTTTGAAGGGAGATTGGGAGACCCAGTACTTC. Protein: CASSLKGDWETQYF. The rearrangement uses TRBV28 and TRBJ2-5; tentative D call: TRBD2 (5 bases). This CDR3 spans 14 amino acids. CDR1 and CDR2 (germline): MDHEN, SYDVKM. V was shortened by 3 bases and J by 5 bases, with 13 bases between the two germline ends.

This clonotype was observed many times. The chain carries TRBV20-1 and TRBJ2-7; D is ambiguous. V lost 1 base, J lost 2 bases, and 18 bases lay in between. The CDR3 is 16 amino acids. Germline V gene lookup returns CDR1 DFQATT and CDR2 SNEGSKA (reference sequence). The CDR3 DNA sequence: TGCAGTGCTAGAGCCCCCCGAGGCAGCCAAACCTACGAGCAGTACTTC. This encodes CSARAPRGSQTYEQYF.

Details on this clonotype: A much more abundant neighbour one base away suggests this may be a read error. This chain joins TRBV4-2 and TRBJ1-5; maybe TRBD1 (5 bases). Trimming left V 0 bases short and J 5 bases short, with 11 bases between. The CDR3 sequence is 15 residues long. Germline loops: CDR1 LGHNA, CDR2 YNFKEQ. The CDR3 DNA is TGTGCCAGCAGCCAAGATCCGGGGGGTTATCAGCCCCAGCATTTT. It is translated as CASSQDPGGYQPQHF.

The genes are TRBV12-3 or TRBV12-4 and TRBJ2-5, with D perhaps matching TRBD2 (6 bases). The CDR3 sequence is 14 residues long. Trimming pared 3 bases from V and 0 bases from J, leaving 8 bases between. The CDR3 DNA reads as TGTGCCAGCAGTTTTGGAGGGAACCAAGAGACCCAGTACTTC. Its translation: CASSFGGNQETQYF.

The gene calls are TRBV19 and TRBJ2-7; D call uncertain. The CDR3 totals 13 residues. The ends were cut back, 2 bases at V and 3 bases at J, with 8 bases in the middle. Germline CDR1 and CDR2: LNHDA and SQIVND (reference sequence). The DNA for the CDR3 is TGTGCCAGTAGTATAATAGGCAGCTACGAGCAGTACTTC. Residues: CASSIIGSYEQYF.

This sequence joins TRBV7-9 and TRBJ2-1; TRBD1 matches 8 bases. V lost 3 bases to trimming and J lost 7 bases; unmatched junction nucleotides: 5. This CDR3 contains 14 residues. Germline CDR1 SEHNR, CDR2 FQNEAQ (reference sequence). The CDR3, as DNA: TGTGCCAGCAGCTTCAGGACAGGGAGGAATGAGCAGTTCTTC. Amino acid sequence: CASSFRTGRNEQFF.

In this sample, this clonotype turned up a few times. This sequence joins TRBV27 and TRBJ1-2; D is unresolved. The CDR3 contains 15 residues. CDR1 MNHEY and CDR2 SMNVEV come from the germline V gene (reference sequence). V was shortened by 6 bases and J by 0 bases, with 14 bases between the two germline ends. The chain's CDR3 is CASREDAHTNYGYTF. The DNA of the CDR3 is TGTGCCAGCAGGGAGGACGCACACACTAACTATGGCTACACCTTC.

The rearrangement links TRBV5-6 to TRBJ1-2, with 10 bases aligning to TRBD1. The CDR3 covers 16 residues. V gave up 3 bases and J gave up 4 bases; unmatched junction bases: 9. The germline CDR1 and CDR2 sequences are SGHDT and YYEEEE. CDR3 sequence: CASSSRLTGGRYGYTF. The CDR3 DNA sequence: TGTGCCAGCAGCTCGCGTCTGACAGGGGGCCGCTATGGCTACACCTTC.

This clonotype was counted many times. V is TRBV29-1 and J is TRBJ2-3; TRBD1 aligns across 8 bases. Germline V gene sequence: CDR1 SQVTM, CDR2 ANQGSEA. V shed 6 bases and J 0 bases; nucleotides not matched to a gene: 5. The CDR3 runs 14 residues. The CDR3 DNA is TGCAGCGTAGACTGGACAGGGAGCACAGATACGCAGTATTTT. It translates to CSVDWTGSTDTQYF.

This clonotype was detected a few times. V usage is TRBV30 and J usage is TRBJ2-7; TRBD2 agrees at 9 bases. Germline CDR1 and CDR2: GTSNPN and SVGIG (reference sequence). Losses at the gene ends were 0 bases for V and 4 bases for J; bases not matched to a gene: 1. The length of the CDR3 is 13 residues. CDR3 protein: CAWSVAGGYEQYF. The CDR3 DNA follows: TGTGCCTGGAGTGTAGCGGGGGGTTACGAGCAGTACTTC.

This clonotype was seen repeatedly, ten times or more. This chain connects TRBV4-1 to TRBJ1-6; D ambiguous. Trimming cost V 0 bases and J 7 bases, with 4 bases left between them. Germline assignment: CDR1 MGHRA and CDR2 YSYEKL. The CDR3 length is 13 residues. The CDR3 nucleotides read TGCGCCAGCAGCCAAGATAACAATTCACCCCTCCACTTT. Its translation is CASSQDNNSPLHF.

This clonotype has only a few counts. The chain is built from TRBV30 and TRBJ1-2; 7 bases agree with TRBD1. The CDR3 extends over 12 amino acids. The V and J ends lost 4 bases and 4 bases, in that order; junction bases with no gene match: 3. CDR1 and CDR2 (germline): GTSNPN, SVGIG (reference sequence). CDR3 DNA sequence: TGTGCCTGGAAGGGGACAGCCTATGGCTACACCTTC. This codes for CAWKGTAYGYTF.

The sample holds a few counts of this clonotype. The rearrangement links TRBV7-9 to TRBJ2-6, with 8 bases fitting TRBD1. With V trimmed by 2 bases and J by 0 bases, 18 bases remained unmatched. The CDR3 has 22 residues. CDR1 is SEHNR and CDR2 is FQNEAQ in the germline V gene (reference sequence). The CDR3 spells CASSLNFLSTGALISGANVLTF. For the CDR3, the DNA is TGTGCCAGCAGCTTAAATTTTTTATCGACAGGGGCCCTGATCTCTGGGGCCAACGTCCTGACTTTC.

The chain has TRBV19 and TRBJ1-1; D unresolved. The CDR3 is 13 residues long. Germline V lookup: CDR1 LNHDA, CDR2 SQIVND (reference sequence). Trimming pared 0 bases from V and 5 bases from J, leaving 7 bases between. Here the CDR3 reads CASSIDPQTEAFF. The CDR3 region has the DNA TGTGCCAGTAGTATAGATCCACAGACTGAAGCTTTCTTT.

This clonotype turned up a few times. The J gene is TRBJ2-7, the V gene TRBV29-1; D unclear. This CDR3 is built from 13 residues. The germline V gene encodes CDR1 SQVTM and CDR2 ANQGSEA. The ends were cut back, 0 bases at V and 1 base at J, with 7 bases in the middle. CDR3 in DNA: TGCAGCGTTGAAGAAACAGAATCCTACGAGCAGTACTTC. It translates to CSVEETESYEQYF.

This clonotype was counted ten times or more. V usage is TRBV29-1 and J usage is TRBJ2-2; no firm D call. The germline V gene encodes CDR1 SQVTM and CDR2 ANQGSEA. With 6 bases removed from V and 4 bases from J, the gap between germline ends came to 9 bases. The CDR3 spans 12 residues. In DNA, the CDR3 is TGCAGCGTAATAGAAGTCACCGGGGAGCTGTTTTTT. Its protein is CSVIEVTGELFF.

The chain is built from TRBV6-2 or TRBV6-3 and TRBJ2-5, with D possibly called TRBD1 or TRBD2 (6 bases each). The CDR3 length is 19 residues. The germline V gene encodes CDR1 MNHEY and CDR2 SVGEGT. Trimming pared 2 bases from V and 3 bases from J, leaving 25 bases between. The DNA for the CDR3 is TGTGCCAGCAGTTACCCGGGCCCGGGGGTACAGGGTAATAAAGAGACCCAGTACTTC. Translating gives CASSYPGPGVQGNKETQYF.

The chain carries TRBV5-6 and TRBJ2-3, with D possibly TRBD2 on 7 matching bases. The V end lost 4 bases, the J end lost 6 bases, and 15 bases lay between the germline ends. CDR3 length: 14 amino acids. Germline V gene data show CDR1 as SGHDT and CDR2 as YYEEEE. The CDR3 spells CASSTGGANDTQYF. CDR3 DNA sequence: TGTGCCAGCAGCACTGGGGGGGCCAACGATACGCAGTATTTT.

This clonotype was seen once. One end of the junction does not line up with germline, which may come from a read error. The chain has TRBV9 and TRBJ1-2; 7 nucleotides align to TRBD1. The length of the CDR3 is 15 residues. Germline values: CDR1 SGDLS, CDR2 YYNGEE. In DNA, the CDR3 is TGTGCCAGCAGCGGACTGACAGGGTCTAACTATGGCTACATCTTC. Residues: CASSGLTGSNYGYIF.

The rearrangement joins TRBV5-8 to TRBJ2-7; D remains ambiguous. The germline gives CDR1 SGHTS, CDR2 YDEGEE. The length of the CDR3 is 14 residues. V was shortened by 2 bases and J by 2 bases, with 11 bases between the two germline ends. The CDR3, as DNA: TGTGCCAGCAGCTTTCTCCCACGTACCTACGAGCAGTACTTC. Translated: CASSFLPRTYEQYF.

About this clonotype itself: Given a much more abundant clone one base away, this may be a read error. This chain uses TRBV20-1 with TRBJ2-7; a weak D match, TRBD1 (6 bases). The germline gives CDR1 DFQATT, CDR2 SNEGSKA (reference sequence). The CDR3 is 13 residues long. For the CDR3, the DNA is TGCAGTGTTAGATCAGGGGCGAATTACGAGCAGTACTTC. Residues: CSVRSGANYEQYF.

This clonotype was seen at least ten times. V and J are TRBV7-9 and TRBJ1-4; 9 nucleotides match TRBD1. V shed 5 bases and J 2 bases; nucleotides not matched to a gene: 12. The length of the CDR3 is 18 residues. Germline V gene lookup returns CDR1 SEHNR and CDR2 FQNEAQ (reference sequence). CDR3 loop: CASSTRDRVEMTNEKLFF. The CDR3 DNA sequence: TGTGCCAGCAGCACCCGGGACAGGGTGGAAATGACTAATGAAAAACTGTTTTTT.

This clonotype was found many times. The V and J genes are TRBV10-1 and TRBJ2-5; 13 bases are a match to TRBD2. The V gene end was trimmed by 6 bases and the J gene end by 2 bases; junction bases not matched to a gene: 3. The CDR3 consists of 15 residues. Germline CDR1 and CDR2: WNHNN and SYGVQD (reference sequence). The CDR3: CASSEGLAGQETQYF. CDR3 nucleotide sequence: TGCGCCAGCAGCGAGGGACTAGCGGGGCAAGAGACCCAGTACTTC.

In nucleotides, the CDR3 is TGTGCCACCAGCAGGGATGCACCTAGCGGGAGTACTGAGCAGTTCTTC. Amino acids: CATSRDAPSGSTEQFF. The chain carries TRBV15 and TRBJ2-1; 10 nucleotides agree with TRBD2. The CDR3 is 16 amino acids. Germline values: CDR1 LNHNV, CDR2 YYDKDF (reference sequence). V trimming: 3 bases; J trimming: 9 bases; junction bases outside the gene matches: 11.